This entry concerns a single TCR beta chain. Its specific antigen is unknown. Within one base of it there is no much larger clone, and no base qualities were kept. The data originate from a study of CD8 T cells in ankylosing spondylitis (dated by TCRdb to 2016 to 2017). About the study as a whole: To find TCR variants linked to disease, the study profiled T cell receptor beta repertoires in ankylosing spondylitis patients and healthy donors. The full study cohort comprised some 27 ankylosing spondylitis patients and around 100 healthy donors. Peripheral blood was sampled, and synovial fluid was additionally collected from ankylosing spondylitis patients.

Sequencing instrument: Illumina HiSeq 2500. Quantitative 5'-RACE with molecular barcodes was used to prepare TCR beta libraries. As for how the authors treated the data: To identify disease-linked TCR variants, a new computational method was used, one built on a probabilistic model of VDJ rearrangement. The public reads were reanalyzed by TCRdb: fastp trimming at Q25, MiXCR alignment, in-frame beta chains only. Duplicate CDR3 protein sequences are folded into a single record with the most common DNA and genes. TCRdb, not the authors, supplied the V and J calls. In this sample the table shows just under 550,000 distinct CDR3 sequences, roughly an eighth of which occur a single time. In total, the top ten clones hold approximately 6.3% of the sample. The paper as a whole reports these results and caveats: The disease-linked clones were reported to be significantly enriched in matched synovial fluid samples from ankylosing spondylitis patients. The disease-linked clones had a CD8+ phenotype and were found at relatively low frequencies in peripheral blood. Blood from ankylosing spondylitis patients appeared to be characterized by a TCR beta motif made up of several highly homologous amino acid variants. Some motif variants were previously reported in synovial fluid and blood of reactive arthritis patients, suggesting common disease-initiation mechanisms.

The CDR3 spans 15 residues, from the cysteine through the phenylalanine. Kept here is only the CDR3 DNA, which spans 45 bases and is read in frame from base 1. Germline trimming amounts to 5 bases on V and 3 bases on J, with 4 as the count of junction bases outside the gene matches. For CDR1 and CDR2, the germline V gene (reference sequence) lists DFQATT and SNEGSKA. The receptor comes from a male donor with ankylosing spondylitis. The sequenced material came from blood, either unsorted or a sorted T cell fraction (not recorded which). The chain couples TRBV20-1 to TRBJ2-3, and 14 junction bases match TRBD2. The CDR3 here reads CSAPGLAGATDTQYF. The DNA reads TGCAGTGCTCCGGGACTAGCGGGAGCTACAGATACGCAGTATTTT.